This T cell receptor beta chain derives from a study of cytomegalovirus exposure and HLA in healthy donors. Study findings and constraints: As confirmed in vitro, a few CMV-associated chains were specific for CMV antigens.

Trimming cost V 3 bases and J 7 bases; bases outside gene matches: 7. The CDR3 length is 16 residues. Germline V CDR1 and CDR2: KGHSH, LQKENI. To note about this clone: What it binds is unknown.

Use of 60 Vbeta and 13 Jbeta primers characterized the PCR. The assay was immunoSEQ multiplex PCR, and TCRdb's table has in-frame clones only and misses some. The sample holds 150,000 to 200,000 clones, roughly 68% seen once. V gene TRBV18 combines with J gene TRBJ2-3; the match to TRBD2 covers 13 bases. The clonotype was recovered from a woman in her 30s in good health and CMV-seronegative. Sequenced material: PBMCs. CDR3 residues: CASSPGTSGRVNTQYF. CDR3 sequence (DNA): TGTGCCAGCTCACCTGGAACTAGCGGGAGGGTTAATACGCAGTATTTT.